Sequencing of this TCR beta chain was carried out in a study of CD8 T cells in ankylosing spondylitis. Study observations and caveats: Certain motif variants had earlier appeared in reactive arthritis synovial fluid and blood.

As concerns this clonotype: Antigen unknown.

TCRdb ran MiXCR on the 5' RACE reads and lists one entry per CDR3 protein. The top ten clones hold roughly 15% of a sample with about 150,000 distinct CDR3 sequences, more than 40% of them seen once. The CDR3 runs to 14 residues. Germline trimming cut 5 bases from V and 4 bases from J; bases unmatched to any gene: 7. The V gene is TRBV12-3 or TRBV12-4, the J gene TRBJ2-7; TRBD1 matches at 8 bases. The sample comprised synovial fluid, either unsorted or a sorted T cell fraction (not recorded which). The sequence was obtained from a male donor with ankylosing spondylitis. The CDR3 is CASSGEDRAYEQYF. The CDR3 bases are TGTGCCAGCAGTGGAGAGGACAGGGCGTACGAGCAGTACTTC.